This T cell receptor (beta chain) was sequenced in a study of cytomegalovirus exposure and HLA in healthy donors. Across the whole study: From about 180 million T cells, an earlier analysis saw approximately 110 million unique TCR beta sequences.

Details on this clone: Its specificity is not known.

PCR involved 60 Vbeta and 13 Jbeta primers. Data came from immunoSEQ multiplex PCR; TCRdb stores just in-frame clones and leaves some out. The table includes 90,000 or so clones, about 69% detected once. V was cut by 1 base and J by 1 base, with 13 bases left in between. The CDR3 has 16 residues. CDR1 SGHNT and CDR2 YYREEE come from the germline V gene (reference sequence). Study observations and caveats: The study recorded 150 to 200 TCR beta chains that were cytomegalovirus-associated. Using the classifier, cytomegalovirus status was reportedly diagnosed with high specificity and sensitivity.

The receptor was isolated from a young woman in good health and CMV-seropositive. Sequenced input: PBMCs. The chain has TRBV5-4 and TRBJ2-3, with a tentative D call TRBD1 (6 bases). The CDR3 region has the DNA TGTGCCAGCAGCTTGATGTTGGCAGGGGGCACAGATACGCAGTATTTT. Amino acids: CASSLMLAGGTDTQYF. The whole variable domain, filled in from reference TRBV5-4 and TRBJ2-3, reads ETGVTQSPTHLIKTRGQQVTLRCSSQSGHNTVSWYQQALGQGPQFIFQYYREEENGRGNFPPRFSGLQFPNYSSELNVNALELDDSALYLCASSLMLAGGTDTQYFGPGTRLTVL.